One sample yielded the 10 T cell receptor beta chains listed below, sequenced in a study of T cell changes during pregnancy in multiple sclerosis. TCRdb keeps only in-frame clones here, not all; method: immunoSEQ multiplex PCR. The table lists almost 55,000 clones, around nine tenths of them singletons. The sample was CD8+ T cells from peripheral blood mononuclear cells, taken before pregnancy. These receptors all come from a female donor with multiple sclerosis, enrolled in a pregnancy study.

The chain carries TRBV27 and TRBJ1-4, with D possibly being TRBD1 (6 bases). V gave up 6 bases and J gave up 5 bases, with 13 bases separating them. The length of the CDR3 is 14 residues. CDR1 is MNHEY and CDR2 is SMNVEV in the germline V gene (reference sequence). The CDR3 reads CASRSGVGNEKLFF. The CDR3 bases are TGTGCCAGCAGGTCAGGGGTGGGGAATGAAAAACTGTTTTTT.

The CDR3 bases are TGTGCCAGTAGTAGGGCCCTCACTGAAGCTTTCTTT. This codes for CASSRALTEAFF. V gene TRBV19 combines with J gene TRBJ1-1; the D is unclear. V lost 4 bases and J lost 4, with 7 bases in between. The CDR3 consists of 12 residues. Germline CDR1 and CDR2: LNHDA and SQIVND (reference sequence).

The chain carries TRBV9 and TRBJ2-2; D is undetermined. V gave up 3 bases and J gave up 2 bases, with 17 bases separating them. Per germline, CDR1 SGDLS and CDR2 YYNGEE. CDR3 length: 17 residues. CDR3 sequence reads: CASSAPYRTANTGELFF. The DNA of the CDR3 is TGTGCCAGCAGCGCGCCTTATAGAACAGCCAACACCGGGGAGCTGTTTTTT.

The CDR3 nucleotides read TGTGCCAGCACCTTTAGTGTAACTAATGAAAAACTGTTTTTT. Translation gives CASTFSVTNEKLFF. The chain recombines TRBV6-5 with TRBJ1-4; D remains ambiguous. The CDR3 is 14 amino acids. Deletions cut 7 bases from V and 1 base from J, with 10 bases between. Germline V gene data show CDR1 as MNHEY and CDR2 as SVGAGI.

DNA of the CDR3: TGTGCCAGCAGTTACTCGACGGGGTGGGGCACTGAAGCTTTCTTT. This encodes CASSYSTGWGTEAFF. This chain uses TRBV6-5 with TRBJ1-1; no clear D. The CDR3 sequence is 15 residues long. Germline CDR1 and CDR2: MNHEY and SVGAGI. Deletions cut 0 bases from V and 4 bases from J, with 12 bases between.

This clone was seen only a few times. V is TRBV5-1 and J is TRBJ1-1; perhaps TRBD1 as D (5 bases). Between the trimmed V and J ends, which lost 1 base and 0 bases, there was a span of 7 bases. Germline V gene lookup returns CDR1 SGHRS and CDR2 YFSETQ. The CDR3 extends over 14 amino acids. The CDR3 reads CASSLLDMNTEAFF. The DNA of the CDR3 is TGCGCCAGCAGCTTGTTGGACATGAACACTGAAGCTTTCTTT.

V usage is TRBV19 and J usage is TRBJ2-7; 7 nucleotides align to TRBD2. Trimming removed 1 base from V and 2 bases from J; junction bases left unmatched: 2. The germline V gene has CDR1 LNHDA and CDR2 SQIVND (reference sequence). The CDR3 loop spans 14 amino acids. The CDR3 region has the DNA TGTGCCAGTAGTATAGGGCGGGGGACCTACGAGCAGTACTTC. Amino acids: CASSIGRGTYEQYF.

The rearrangement uses TRBV5-5 and TRBJ2-5; tentatively, D is TRBD1 (6 bases). The V and J ends lost 3 bases and 5 bases respectively, with 17 bases between them. The CDR3 has 15 residues. Germline V gives CDR1 SGHKS, CDR2 YYEKEE (reference sequence). The chain's CDR3 is CASSYIGQSRETQYF. CDR3 DNA sequence: TGTGCCAGCAGCTACATCGGACAGTCACGGGAGACCCAGTACTTC.

The V and J genes are TRBV5-4 and TRBJ2-6, with 8 bases fitting TRBD1. Germline V gene lookup returns CDR1 SGHNT and CDR2 YYREEE (reference sequence). Trimming removed 4 bases from V and 10 bases from J; junction bases left unmatched: 16. This CDR3 comprises 17 residues. CDR3 DNA: TGTGCCAGCAGCCCCCCTCTGGGGACAGGCATAATTAACGTCCTGACTTTC. Protein product: CASSPPLGTGIINVLTF.

V is TRBV15 and J is TRBJ1-4; D is possibly TRBD1 (6 bases). Per germline, CDR1 LNHNV and CDR2 YYDKDF (reference sequence). The V gene lost 5 bases and the J gene lost 6 bases, with 16 bases spanning the gap. The CDR3 length is 15 residues. CDR3 nucleotide sequence: TGTGCCACCAGCTCGTCCCGGCAGGGGCATGAAAAACTGTTTTTT. Its protein is CATSSSRQGHEKLFF.